This TCR beta chain was recorded in a study of T cell clones after liver transplantation. Sequenced by immunoSEQ multiplex PCR; TCRdb stores in-frame clones only, minus some. This table has 50,000 or so clones, roughly nine tenths appearing once. Germline-derived CDR1 and CDR2 are ENHRY and SYGVKD. This CDR3 region has 13 residues. V shed 6 bases, J shed 4 bases, and the junction held 2 bases outside the gene matches. The source is a human patient who received a liver transplant. Some T cells may originate from the graft donor. Sample: CD8+ T cells from blood, taken 12 months after liver transplant. This sequence joins TRBV10-3 and TRBJ2-5; TRBD1 agrees at 10 bases. The CDR3 nucleotides are TGTGCCATCAGCGGGACAGGGGTAGAGACCCAGTACTTC. Its translation is CAISGTGVETQYF.